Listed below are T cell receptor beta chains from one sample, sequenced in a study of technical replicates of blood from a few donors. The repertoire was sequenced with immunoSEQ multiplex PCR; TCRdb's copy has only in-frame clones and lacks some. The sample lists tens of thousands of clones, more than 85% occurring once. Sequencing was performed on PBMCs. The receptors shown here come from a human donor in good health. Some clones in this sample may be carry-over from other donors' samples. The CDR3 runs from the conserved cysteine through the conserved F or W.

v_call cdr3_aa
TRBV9 CASSPPTSGLYNEQFF
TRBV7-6 CASTRTSGISEQFF
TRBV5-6 CASTMGGAQYNEQFF
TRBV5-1 CASSLTSLNTEAFF
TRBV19 CASSSQGTGELFF
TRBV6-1 CASSEDRGTGNTIYF
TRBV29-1 CSVDLDRGTRLGQFF
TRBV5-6 CASSRTGPYEQYF
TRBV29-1 CSVTLSTGGLNEQYF
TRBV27 CASSRSPLTGDSYEQYF
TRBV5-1 CASRRQEGNSPLHF
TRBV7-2 CASSLPKRGVETQYF
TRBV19 CASKIAGTPSYGYTF
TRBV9 CASSVEDRGYGYTF
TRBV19 CASSIEDSYEQYF
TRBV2 CASGRVEASSYNEQFF
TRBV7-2 CASSRTGSSYNEQFF
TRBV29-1 CSSIPGTSGTDTQYF
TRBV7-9 CASSPSVIGELFF
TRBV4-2 CASSQDRRGALGEQYF
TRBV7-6 CASSLVGRLGTDTQYF
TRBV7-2 CASSFPLAGVNSGANVLTF
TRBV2 CASTEGDRLLEKLFF
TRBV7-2 CASSRTKGPLHF